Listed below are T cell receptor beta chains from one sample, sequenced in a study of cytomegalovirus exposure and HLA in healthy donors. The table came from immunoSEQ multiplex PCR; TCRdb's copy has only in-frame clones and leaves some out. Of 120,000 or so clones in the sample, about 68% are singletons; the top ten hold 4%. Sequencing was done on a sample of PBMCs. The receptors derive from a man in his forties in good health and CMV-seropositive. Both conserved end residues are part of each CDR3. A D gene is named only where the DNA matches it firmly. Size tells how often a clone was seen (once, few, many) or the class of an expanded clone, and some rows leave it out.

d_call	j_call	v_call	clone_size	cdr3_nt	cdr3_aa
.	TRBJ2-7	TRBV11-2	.	TGTGCCAGCAGCTACCTCGTAGCCTCCTACGAGCAGTACTTC	CASSYLVASYEQYF
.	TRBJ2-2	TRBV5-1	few	TGCGCCAGCTCCGTTGGACCCGGAGGTGCCACCGGGGAGCTGTTTTTT	CASSVGPGGATGELFF
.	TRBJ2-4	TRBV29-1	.	TGCAGCGTTGGGGGGGAGAAACTAGCCAAAAACATTCAGTACTTC	CSVGGEKLAKNIQYF
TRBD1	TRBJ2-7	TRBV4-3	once	TGCGCCAGCAGCCAAGTGGACAGGACAAGCTCCTACGAGCAGTACTTC	CASSQVDRTSSYEQYF
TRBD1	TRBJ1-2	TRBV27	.	TGTGCCAGCAGTCCATCCGGGACAGGGGGGATAGGCTACACCTTC	CASSPSGTGGIGYTF
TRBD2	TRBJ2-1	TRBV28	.	TGTGCCAGCAGTTTCCCTACCTTGGGCGGGAGTATGATAATGGGTGAGCAGTTCTTC	CASSFPTLGGSMIMGEQFF
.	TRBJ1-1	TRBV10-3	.	TGTGCCATCAGTGAGTCGAAGGGAGGGAACACTGAAGCTTTCTTT	CAISESKGGNTEAFF
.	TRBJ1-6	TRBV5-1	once	TGCGCCAGCGCCCAGGTGTATAATTCACCCCTCCACTTT	CASAQVYNSPLHF
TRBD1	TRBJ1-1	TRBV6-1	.	TGTGCCAGCAGTCGTCCCGGGACAGGGACTGAAGCTTTCTTT	CASSRPGTGTEAFF
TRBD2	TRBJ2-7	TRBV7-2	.	TGTGCCAGCAGCTTAGCTACTAGCGGGGCCTACGAGCAGTACTTC	CASSLATSGAYEQYF